This T cell receptor (beta chain) was found in a study of cytomegalovirus exposure and HLA in healthy donors. V lost 5 bases to trimming and J lost 2 bases; unmatched junction nucleotides: 4. From germline, CDR1 is SNHLY and CDR2 FYNNEI. The CDR3 consists of 14 residues. Amplification used 60 Vbeta primers and 13 Jbeta primers. Profiled with immunoSEQ multiplex PCR; TCRdb holds only in-frame clones, not every one. The sample carries 150,000 to 200,000 clones, less than 90% recorded once. Material: PBMCs. This chain uses TRBV2 with TRBJ1-2, with TRBD1 matching 8 bases. The clonotype was recovered from a boy aged 5 to 17 in good health and CMV-seronegative. CDR3 sequence reads: CASSHRGTNYGYTF. In nucleotides, the CDR3 is TGTGCCAGCAGTCACAGGGGGACGAACTATGGCTACACCTTC.